The 5 T cell receptor beta chains reported below all come from one sample, sequenced in a study of T cells after yellow fever vaccination. Each CDR3 protein gets one entry after TCRdb re-called the 5' RACE reads with MiXCR. This table holds 310,000 or so distinct CDR3 sequences, around 7.3% found once. Here the sequenced sample was PBMCs, taken approximately 47 days after the first yellow fever vaccination. These receptors were taken from a man younger than 30 who received the YFV17D yellow fever vaccine.

The chain uses TRBV24-1 and TRBJ2-3, with 11 bases that match TRBD2. V trimming: 3 bases; J trimming: 14 bases; junction bases outside the gene matches: 9. Germline CDR1 is KGHDR and CDR2 is SFDVKD. This CDR3 contains 14 residues. CDR3 in amino acids: CATSDPSTSGDTYF. DNA of the CDR3: TGTGCCACCAGTGATCCATCGACTAGCGGGGATACGTATTTT.

This clonotype was observed at least ten times. The rearrangement links TRBV7-2 to TRBJ2-7; no reliable D call. V lost 1 base to trimming and J lost 3 bases, with 13 bases between them. The germline V gene has CDR1 SGHTA and CDR2 FQGNSA. CDR3 length equals 15 residues. CDR3 nucleotide sequence: TGTGCCAGCAGCTTAGGCACGTCCTCCTACTACGAGCAGTACTTC. Amino acid sequence: CASSLGTSSYYEQYF.

This clonotype was detected a few times. The V call is TRBV4-2, the J call TRBJ1-2; D not resolved. This CDR3 is 13 amino acids long. Per the germline V gene, CDR1 is LGHNA and CDR2 is YNFKEQ. The ends were cut back, 1 base at V and 5 bases at J, with 8 bases in the middle. The CDR3 reads CASSQGTNYGYTF. CDR3 bases: TGTGCCAGCAGCCAAGGGACGAATTATGGCTACACCTTC.

The chain is built from TRBV9 and TRBJ2-7; tentative D call: TRBD2 (6 bases). In germline, CDR1 is SGDLS, CDR2 YYNGEE. The germline V and J ends were trimmed by 4 bases and 2 bases, with 16 bases remaining between them. This CDR3 is 15 amino acids long. CDR3 in DNA: TGTGCCAGCAGCTTAACCGGGACTTTGGCCTACGAGCAGTACTTC. This encodes CASSLTGTLAYEQYF.

This clonotype was picked up a small number of times. The chain joins TRBV4-3 to TRBJ1-5, with unresolved D. The CDR3 runs 15 residues. The V end was cut by 1 base, the J end by 1 base, with 8 bases between. Germline V gives CDR1 LGHNA, CDR2 YSLEER. Here the CDR3 DNA reads TGCGCCAGCAGCCAAGGAACCCTGAGCAATCAGCCCCAGCATTTT. It is translated as CASSQGTLSNQPQHF.